This T cell receptor beta chain appears in the sequencing data of a study of T cell responses to AZD1222 COVID-19 vaccine. On the study more broadly: Second-dose intervals near 4 or 12 weeks were combined. Study-wide results and caveats: Targeting of unmutated variant regions was reportedly seen in nearly half of spike-specific TCRs. Among vaccine-associated CD4 TCRs, coverage spanned spike, with dominance at 160-218 and 743-854. Only a handful of AZD1222 recipients, several in all, had baseline seropositivity.

As regards this clone: Its cognate antigen is unknown.

Only in-frame clones appear in the TCRdb table, and some are missing; sequencing was by immunoSEQ multiplex PCR. The sample lists roughly 150,000 clones, over 90% occurring once. The CDR3 consists of 15 residues. Unmatched junction bases numbered 8, after V lost 2 bases and J lost 7 bases. The V gene's germline CDR1 is ENHRY and CDR2 SYGVKD. V and J are TRBV10-3 and TRBJ1-2, with 9 bases fitting TRBD1. This receptor was obtained from an adult in good health. The material was peripheral blood, obtained on day 0 of AZD1222 vaccination. The CDR3 DNA sequence: TGTGCCATCAGTGAGACGGAACAGGGGGCGGGTGGCTACACCTTC. It is translated as CAISETEQGAGGYTF.